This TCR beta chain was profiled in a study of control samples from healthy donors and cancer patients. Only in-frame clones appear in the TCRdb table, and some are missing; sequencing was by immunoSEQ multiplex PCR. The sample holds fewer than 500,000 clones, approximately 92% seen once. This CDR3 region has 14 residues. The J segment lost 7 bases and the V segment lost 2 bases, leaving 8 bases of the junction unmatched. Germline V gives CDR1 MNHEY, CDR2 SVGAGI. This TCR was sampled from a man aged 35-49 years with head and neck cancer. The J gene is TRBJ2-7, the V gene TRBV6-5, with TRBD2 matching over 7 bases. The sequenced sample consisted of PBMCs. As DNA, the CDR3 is TGTGCCAGCAGTTACCCGGGAGGCCGTGGTGAGCAGTACTTC. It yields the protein CASSYPGGRGEQYF.